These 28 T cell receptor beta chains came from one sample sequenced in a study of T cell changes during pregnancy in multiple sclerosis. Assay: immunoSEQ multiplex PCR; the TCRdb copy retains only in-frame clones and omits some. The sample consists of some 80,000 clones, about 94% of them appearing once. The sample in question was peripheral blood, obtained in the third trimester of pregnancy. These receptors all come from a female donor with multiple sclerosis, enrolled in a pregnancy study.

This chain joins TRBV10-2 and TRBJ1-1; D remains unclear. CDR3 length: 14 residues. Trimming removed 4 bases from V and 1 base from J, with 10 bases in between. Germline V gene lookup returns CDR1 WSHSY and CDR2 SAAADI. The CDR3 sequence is CASSVLQTNTEAFF. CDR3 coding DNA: TGCGCCAGCAGTGTTTTACAAACGAACACTGAAGCTTTCTTT.

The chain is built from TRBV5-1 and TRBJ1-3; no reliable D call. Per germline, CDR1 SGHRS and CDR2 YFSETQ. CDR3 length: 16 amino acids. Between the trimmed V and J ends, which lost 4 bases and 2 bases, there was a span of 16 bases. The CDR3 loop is CASSPPLPGTGNTIYF. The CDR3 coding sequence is TGCGCCAGCAGCCCACCACTTCCGGGGACTGGAAACACCATATATTTT.

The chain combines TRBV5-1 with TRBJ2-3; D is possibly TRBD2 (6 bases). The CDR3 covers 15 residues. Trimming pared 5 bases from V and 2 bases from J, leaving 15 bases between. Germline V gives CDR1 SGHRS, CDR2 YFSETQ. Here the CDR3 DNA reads TGCGCCAGCAGGGATGCCGGGACTTACACAGATACGCAGTATTTT. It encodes CASRDAGTYTDTQYF.

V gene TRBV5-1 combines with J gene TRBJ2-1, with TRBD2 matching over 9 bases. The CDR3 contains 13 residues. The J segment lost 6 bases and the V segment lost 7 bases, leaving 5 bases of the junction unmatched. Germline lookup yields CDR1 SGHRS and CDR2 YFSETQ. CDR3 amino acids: CASLASGVNEQFF. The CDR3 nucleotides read TGCGCCAGCTTGGCTAGCGGGGTCAATGAGCAGTTCTTC.

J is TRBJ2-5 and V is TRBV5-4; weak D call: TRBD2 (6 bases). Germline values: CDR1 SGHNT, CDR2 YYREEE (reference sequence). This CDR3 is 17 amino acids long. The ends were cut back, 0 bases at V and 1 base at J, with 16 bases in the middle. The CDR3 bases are TGTGCCAGCAGCTTGGGGGGTCCTCGGGGGTCCCAAGAGACCCAGTACTTC. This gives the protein CASSLGGPRGSQETQYF.

The CDR3 sequence: CASSSGEHSSYNSPLHF. The CDR3 DNA follows: TGTGCCAGTAGCTCCGGAGAACATAGCTCCTATAATTCACCCCTCCACTTT. The V gene is TRBV19, the J gene TRBJ1-6; D not certain. Deletions cut 6 bases from V and 0 bases from J, with 15 bases between. The CDR3 length is 17 residues. Germline CDR1 reads LNHDA; CDR2 reads SQIVND (reference sequence). Supplemented by reference TRBV19 and TRBJ1-6, the full variable domain reads DGGITQSPKYLFRKEGQNVTLSCEQNLNHDAMYWYRQDPGQGLRLIYYSQIVNDFQKGDIAEGYSVSREKKESFPLTVTSAQKNPTAFYLCASSSGEHSSYNSPLHFGNGTRLTVT.

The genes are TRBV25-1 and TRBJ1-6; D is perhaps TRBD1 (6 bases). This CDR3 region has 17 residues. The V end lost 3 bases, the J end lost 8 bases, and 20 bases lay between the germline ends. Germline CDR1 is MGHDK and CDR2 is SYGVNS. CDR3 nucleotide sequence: TGTGCCAGCAGTGACTACCCTTCCAGGGGCACGGATTCACCCCTCCACTTT. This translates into CASSDYPSRGTDSPLHF.

The CDR3 region is CASSPGTGTYGYTF. The CDR3 nucleotides read TGTGCCAGCAGCCCCGGGACAGGGACCTATGGCTACACCTTC. V is TRBV14 and J is TRBJ1-2; 9 positions agree with TRBD1. With 4 bases clipped from V and 4 bases from J, the junction kept 4 bases outside the gene matches. The CDR3 sequence is 14 residues long. Germline V gene lookup returns CDR1 SGHDN and CDR2 FVKESK.

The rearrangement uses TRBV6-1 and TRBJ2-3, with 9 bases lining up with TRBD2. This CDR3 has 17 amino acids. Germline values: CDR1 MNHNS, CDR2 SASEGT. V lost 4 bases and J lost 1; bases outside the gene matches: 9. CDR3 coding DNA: TGTGCCAGCAGTGCCCGCGGGGGGGCCTGGGGCACAGATACGCAGTATTTT. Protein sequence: CASSARGGAWGTDTQYF.

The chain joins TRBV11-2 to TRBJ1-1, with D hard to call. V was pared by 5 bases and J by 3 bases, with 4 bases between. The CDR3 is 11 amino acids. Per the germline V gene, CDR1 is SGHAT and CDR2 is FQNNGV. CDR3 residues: CASSAHTEAFF. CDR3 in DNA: TGTGCCAGCAGCGCGCACACTGAAGCTTTCTTT.

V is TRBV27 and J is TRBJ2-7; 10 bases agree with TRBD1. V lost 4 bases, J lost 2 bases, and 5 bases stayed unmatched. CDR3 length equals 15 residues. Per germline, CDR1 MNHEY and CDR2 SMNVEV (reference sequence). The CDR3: CASSSGQGRTYEQYF. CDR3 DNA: TGTGCCAGCAGTTCGGGACAGGGGCGAACCTACGAGCAGTACTTC.

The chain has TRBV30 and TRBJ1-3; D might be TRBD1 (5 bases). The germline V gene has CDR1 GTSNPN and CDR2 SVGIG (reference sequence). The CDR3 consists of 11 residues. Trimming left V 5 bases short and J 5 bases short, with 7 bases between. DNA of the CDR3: TGTGCCTGGGACAGACGAAACACCATATATTTT. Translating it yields CAWDRRNTIYF.

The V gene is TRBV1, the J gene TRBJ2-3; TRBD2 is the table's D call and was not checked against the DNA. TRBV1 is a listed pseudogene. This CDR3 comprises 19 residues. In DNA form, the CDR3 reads TGCACCAGCAGCCCTCTCGGGACTAGCGGGGGCCCTAGCACAGATACGCAGTATTTT. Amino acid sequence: CTSSPLGTSGGPSTDTQYF.

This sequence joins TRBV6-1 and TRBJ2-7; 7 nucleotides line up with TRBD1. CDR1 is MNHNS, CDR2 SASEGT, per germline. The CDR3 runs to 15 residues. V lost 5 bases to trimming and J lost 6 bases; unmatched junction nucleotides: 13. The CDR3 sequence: CASSIKGRGISEQYF. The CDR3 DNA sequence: TGTGCCAGCAGTATAAAAGGCAGGGGGATCAGCGAGCAGTACTTC.

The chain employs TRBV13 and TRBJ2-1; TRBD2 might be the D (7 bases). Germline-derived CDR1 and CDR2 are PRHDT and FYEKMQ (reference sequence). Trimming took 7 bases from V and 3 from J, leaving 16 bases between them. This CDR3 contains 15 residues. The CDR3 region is CASTRRGQGYNEQFF. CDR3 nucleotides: TGTGCCAGCACCCGGCGGGGGCAGGGCTACAATGAGCAGTTCTTC. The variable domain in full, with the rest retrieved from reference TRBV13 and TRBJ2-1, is AAGVIQSPRHLIKEKRETATLKCYPIPRHDTVYWYQQGPGQDPQFLISFYEKMQSDKGSIPDRFSAQQFSDYHSELNMSSLELGDSALYFCASTRRGQGYNEQFFGPGTRLTVL.

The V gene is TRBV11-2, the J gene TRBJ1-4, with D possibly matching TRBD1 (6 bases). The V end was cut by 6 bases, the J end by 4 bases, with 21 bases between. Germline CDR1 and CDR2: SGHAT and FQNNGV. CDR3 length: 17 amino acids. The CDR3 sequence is CASRPGQTARFNEKLFF. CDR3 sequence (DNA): TGTGCCAGCAGACCAGGACAGACGGCCCGATTTAATGAAAAACTGTTTTTT.

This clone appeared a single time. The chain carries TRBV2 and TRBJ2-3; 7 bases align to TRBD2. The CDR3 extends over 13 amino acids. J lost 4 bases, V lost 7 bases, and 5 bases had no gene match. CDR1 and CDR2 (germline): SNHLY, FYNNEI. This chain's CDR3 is CASTGGTSDTQYF. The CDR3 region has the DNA TGTGCCAGCACCGGGGGGACCTCAGATACGCAGTATTTT.

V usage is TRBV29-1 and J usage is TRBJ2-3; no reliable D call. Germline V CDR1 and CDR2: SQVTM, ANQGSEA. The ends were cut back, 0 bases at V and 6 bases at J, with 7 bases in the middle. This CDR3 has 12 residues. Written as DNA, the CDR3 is TGCAGCGTTGAAGATCAGGTGGATACGCAGTATTTT. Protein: CSVEDQVDTQYF.

The chain's CDR3 is CASSLVMGLVGSDTQYF. DNA for the CDR3: TGTGCCAGCAGCTTAGTCATGGGACTAGTGGGTTCAGATACGCAGTATTTT. The chain links TRBV7-9 to TRBJ2-3; TRBD2 matches 8 bases. J gave up 4 bases and V 1 base, and 10 bases lay outside the gene matches. Per germline, CDR1 SEHNR and CDR2 FQNEAQ (reference sequence). The CDR3 has 17 amino acids.

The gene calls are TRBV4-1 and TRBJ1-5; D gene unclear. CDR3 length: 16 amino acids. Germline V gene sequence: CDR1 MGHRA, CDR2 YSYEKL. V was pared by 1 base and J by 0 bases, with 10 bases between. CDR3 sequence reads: CASSQGIALSNQPQHF. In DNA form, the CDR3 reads TGCGCCAGCAGCCAAGGGATAGCCCTTAGCAATCAGCCCCAGCATTTT.

The CDR3 here is CASSLTNSYEQYF. Written as DNA, the CDR3 is TGTGCCAGCAGCTTAACAAACAGCTACGAGCAGTACTTC. The chain links TRBV7-9 to TRBJ2-7; D is ambiguous. CDR3 length: 13 residues. Looked up from germline, CDR1 is SEHNR and CDR2 is FQNEAQ (reference sequence). V lost 2 bases and J 3 bases, leaving 8 bases between the germline ends.

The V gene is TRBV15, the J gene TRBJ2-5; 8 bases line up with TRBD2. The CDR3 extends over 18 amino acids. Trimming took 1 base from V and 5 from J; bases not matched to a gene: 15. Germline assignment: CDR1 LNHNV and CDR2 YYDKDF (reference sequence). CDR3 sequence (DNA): TGTGCCACCAGCAGAGTTTTGCGGACTAGCCTCGGGTTGGAGACCCAGTACTTC. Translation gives CATSRVLRTSLGLETQYF.

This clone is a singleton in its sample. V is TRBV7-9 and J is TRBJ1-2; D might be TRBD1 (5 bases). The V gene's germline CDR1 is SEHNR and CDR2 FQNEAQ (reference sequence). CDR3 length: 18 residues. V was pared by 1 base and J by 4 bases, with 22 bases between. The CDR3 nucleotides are TGTGCCAGCAGCTTAGGTCAGGGTCTAAACCCTTTACGCTATGGCTACACCTTC. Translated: CASSLGQGLNPLRYGYTF.

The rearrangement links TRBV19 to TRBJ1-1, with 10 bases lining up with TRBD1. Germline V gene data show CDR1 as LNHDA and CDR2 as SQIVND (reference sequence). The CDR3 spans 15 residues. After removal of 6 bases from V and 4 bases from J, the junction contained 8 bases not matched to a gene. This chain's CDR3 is CASRTGTGVVTEAFF. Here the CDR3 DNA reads TGTGCCAGTAGAACCGGGACAGGGGTCGTCACTGAAGCTTTCTTT.

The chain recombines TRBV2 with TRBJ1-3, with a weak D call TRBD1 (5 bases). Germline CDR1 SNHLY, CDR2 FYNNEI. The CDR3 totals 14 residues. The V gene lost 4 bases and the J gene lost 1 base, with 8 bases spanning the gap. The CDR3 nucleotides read TGTGCCAGCAGTGGGGCAGGGTCTGGAAACACCATATATTTT. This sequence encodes CASSGAGSGNTIYF.

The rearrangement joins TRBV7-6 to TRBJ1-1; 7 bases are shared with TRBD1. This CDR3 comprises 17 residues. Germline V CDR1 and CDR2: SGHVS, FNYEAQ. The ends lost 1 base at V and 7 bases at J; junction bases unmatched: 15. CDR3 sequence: CASSLGGGPSLSGEAFF. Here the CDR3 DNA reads TGTGCCAGCAGCTTAGGAGGGGGCCCCTCTTTGAGCGGTGAAGCTTTCTTT.

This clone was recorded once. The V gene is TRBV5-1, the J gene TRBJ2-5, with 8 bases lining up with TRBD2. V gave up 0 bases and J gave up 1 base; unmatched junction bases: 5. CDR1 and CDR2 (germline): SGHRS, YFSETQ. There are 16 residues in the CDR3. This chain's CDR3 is CASSLANAGGQETQYF. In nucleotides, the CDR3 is TGCGCCAGCAGCTTGGCCAACGCGGGGGGCCAAGAGACCCAGTACTTC.

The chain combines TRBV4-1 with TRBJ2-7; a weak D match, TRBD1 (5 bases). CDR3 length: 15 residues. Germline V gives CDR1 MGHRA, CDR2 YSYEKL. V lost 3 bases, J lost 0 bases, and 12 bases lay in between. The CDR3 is CASSQRQQGSYEQYF. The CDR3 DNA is TGCGCCAGCAGCCAGAGACAGCAGGGCTCCTACGAGCAGTACTTC.